One and the same sample provided the 25 T cell receptor beta chains below, sequenced in a study of T cell responses to AZD1222 COVID-19 vaccine (dated by TCRdb to the early 2020s). The time point label on this specimen signifies: baseline before first vaccination. The label giving this sample's treatment or condition can be read as: meningococcal conjugate vaccine given as trial control. The library was prepared using the immunoSEQ multiplex PCR assay. The clones in this table, taken by TCRdb from immuneACCESS, are in-frame only. Not every clone is retained; where verified, under half of the shortfall comes from an unresolved V gene, and the cause of the rest is unknown. Present in this sample are under 200,000 clones, 87% of which were seen just once. 2.5% to 3% of the sample lies in the top ten. Sequenced material: peripheral blood, taken on day 0 of MenACWY control vaccination. The receptors shown here come from an adult in good health.

V and J are TRBV5-6 and TRBJ2-7; either TRBD1 or TRBD2 may supply D (5 bases each). Germline CDR1 reads SGHDT; CDR2 reads YYEEEE. Trimming removed 2 bases at V and 2 bases at J, with 14 bases between. The CDR3 has 15 residues. CDR3 sequence reads: CASSFRDDLTYEQYF. The CDR3 DNA is TGTGCCAGCAGCTTTAGGGACGACCTTACCTACGAGCAGTACTTC.

This chain connects TRBV28 to TRBJ1-2; TRBD1 might be the D (5 bases). The germline V gene has CDR1 MDHEN and CDR2 SYDVKM. The ends were cut back, 7 bases at V and 8 bases at J, with 20 bases in the middle. CDR3 length equals 14 residues. The CDR3 bases are TGTGCCAGCATCGACGGGACGTACGCGGGGGGCTACACCTTC. It is translated as CASIDGTYAGGYTF.

CDR3 nucleotide sequence: TGTGCCTGGAGTAAGGACAGGGCGGCTGAAGCTTTCTTT. Translating gives CAWSKDRAAEAFF. This chain links TRBV30 with TRBJ1-1, with TRBD1 matching 8 bases. The germline CDR1 and CDR2 sequences are GTSNPN and SVGIG (reference sequence). After removal of 2 bases from V and 6 bases from J, the junction contained 5 bases not matched to a gene. The CDR3 sequence is 13 residues long.

J is TRBJ1-2 and V is TRBV12-3 or TRBV12-4, with TRBD1 identical over 8 bases. The CDR3 is 13 amino acids. V lost 5 bases and J lost 6; bases outside the gene matches: 5. For the CDR3, the DNA is TGTGCCAGCAGTGCCAGGGGGCCCAATGGCTACACCTTC. Protein sequence: CASSARGPNGYTF.

About this clone: In the same sample, other DNA sequences code for this CDR3. The chain carries TRBV18 and TRBJ1-4; 7 bases map to TRBD1. This CDR3 is 14 amino acids long. Unmatched junction bases numbered 9, after V lost 6 bases and J lost 8 bases. Germline CDR1 KGHSH, CDR2 LQKENI. The CDR3 region has the DNA TGTGCCAGCTCTCCCACAGGGGTTGGAGAAAAACTGTTTTTT. Translating gives CASSPTGVGEKLFF. Full variable domain (rest looked up from reference TRBV18 and TRBJ1-4): NAGVMQNPRHLVRRRGQEARLRCSPMKGHSHVYWYRQLPEEGLKFMVYLQKENIIDESGMPKERFSAEFPKEGPSILRIQQVVRGDSAAYFCASSPTGVGEKLFFGSGTQLSVL.

The rearrangement links TRBV28 to TRBJ1-6; 11 bases agree with TRBD1. The CDR3 has 18 residues. V trimming: 4 bases; J trimming: 0 bases; junction bases outside the gene matches: 5. Germline lookup yields CDR1 MDHEN and CDR2 SYDVKM. The CDR3 nucleotides read TGTGCCAGCAGTTCTGGACAGGGGGCCTTCTCCTATAATTCACCCCTCCACTTT. It is translated as CASSSGQGAFSYNSPLHF.

The gene calls are TRBV28 and TRBJ2-7; TRBD2 matches at 15 bases. The CDR3 is 17 amino acids. Losses at the gene ends were 4 bases for V and 3 bases for J; bases not matched to a gene: 7. CDR1 and CDR2 (germline): MDHEN, SYDVKM. The CDR3 DNA sequence: TGTGCCAGCAGTTCCCCGGGACTAGCGGGAGGCTACTACGAGCAGTACTTC. This encodes CASSSPGLAGGYYEQYF.

V is TRBV19 and J is TRBJ1-3; possible D gene TRBD1, 6 bases. The CDR3 runs 15 residues. The germline V gene encodes CDR1 LNHDA and CDR2 SQIVND (reference sequence). Trimming left V 9 bases short and J 0 bases short, with 15 bases between. The CDR3 nucleotides read TGTGCCAGCCGGCAGGACAGAAACTCTGGAAACACCATATATTTT. Translating gives CASRQDRNSGNTIYF.

This chain uses TRBV6-5 with TRBJ2-5; D remains unclear. CDR3 size: 12 residues. V was trimmed by 7 bases and J by 1 base, leaving 7 bases between them. The germline CDR1 and CDR2 sequences are MNHEY and SVGAGI. CDR3 amino acids: CASIDFQETQYF. CDR3 nucleotides: TGTGCCAGCATAGATTTCCAAGAGACCCAGTACTTC.

This clone was counted between two and nine times. The chain recombines TRBV7-6 with TRBJ2-5; 9 nucleotides align to TRBD2. V dropped 5 bases and J dropped 5; count of bases not matched to a gene: 12. The germline gives CDR1 SGHVS, CDR2 FNYEAQ. CDR3 length: 16 amino acids. The CDR3 loop is CASSRMGGGAGETQYF. The CDR3 nucleotides read TGTGCCAGCAGCCGGATGGGCGGGGGGGCCGGTGAGACCCAGTACTTC.

This chain connects TRBV10-3 to TRBJ1-2; 7 nucleotides line up with TRBD1. V lost 2 bases, J lost 8 bases, and 14 bases stayed unmatched. Per germline, CDR1 ENHRY and CDR2 SYGVKD. The CDR3 runs 16 residues. The CDR3 nucleotides read TGTGCCATCAGTGAGGCAGCGACAGGGAGATCAGGGGGCTACACCTTC. Its protein product is CAISEAATGRSGGYTF.

This clone was seen more than once but under ten times. V usage is TRBV18 and J usage is TRBJ1-3; 10 bases are a match to TRBD1. The CDR3 runs to 16 residues. The germline V gene encodes CDR1 KGHSH and CDR2 LQKENI. The junction had 1 base not matched to a gene; V was cut back by 1 base and J by 1 base. Written as DNA, the CDR3 is TGTGCCAGCTCACCACGACAGGGGGCTTCTGGAAACACCATATATTTT. Residues: CASSPRQGASGNTIYF.

The chain carries TRBV7-2 and TRBJ2-7; D is uncertain. This CDR3 region has 15 residues. Germline CDR1 SGHTA, CDR2 FQGNSA. Trimming pared 1 base from V and 0 bases from J, leaving 10 bases between. The CDR3, as DNA: TGTGCCAGCAGCTTAGTAGGCTTAAGCTCCTACGAGCAGTACTTC. Its protein is CASSLVGLSSYEQYF.

This clone occurred once. V and J are TRBV6-5 and TRBJ2-7, with 7 bases fitting TRBD2. CDR3 size: 15 residues. V shed 5 bases, J shed 1 base, and the junction held 8 bases outside the gene matches. Germline V gene sequence: CDR1 MNHEY, CDR2 SVGAGI. The DNA of the CDR3 is TGTGCCAGCAGTCTCCGGGACTACCCATCCTACGAGCAGTACTTC. It translates to CASSLRDYPSYEQYF.

Here the CDR3 DNA reads TGCAGTGCTGGACACACAGATACGCAGTATTTT. Translated, it gives CSAGHTDTQYF. The chain has TRBV20-1 and TRBJ2-3; D is possibly TRBD1 (5 bases). Germline assignment: CDR1 DFQATT and CDR2 SNEGSKA (reference sequence). V was clipped by 5 bases and J by 2 bases, with 5 bases between them. CDR3 size: 11 residues.

The chain employs TRBV7-8 and TRBJ1-1, with unresolved D. The CDR3 is 13 residues long. Trimming pared 5 bases from V and 4 bases from J, leaving 11 bases between. Germline CDR1 SGHVS, CDR2 FQNEAQ. In DNA, the CDR3 is TGTGCCAGCAGCCTGACGGGTCCCACTGAAGCTTTCTTT. This gives the protein CASSLTGPTEAFF.

Comments on this clone: The identical CDR3 is also encoded by other nucleotide sequences in the sample. The rearrangement joins TRBV18 to TRBJ2-1, with TRBD1 as a possible D gene (6 bases). This CDR3 is 15 amino acids long. V gave up 3 bases and J gave up 0 bases, with 9 bases separating them. The germline V gene has CDR1 KGHSH and CDR2 LQKENI. The CDR3 bases are TGTGCCAGCTCACCCAGGACAGACTCCTACAATGAGCAGTTCTTC. This sequence encodes CASSPRTDSYNEQFF.

V usage is TRBV5-4 and J usage is TRBJ2-7; perhaps TRBD1 as D (7 bases). V was pared by 0 bases and J by 2 bases, with 9 bases between. The length of the CDR3 is 14 residues. The germline V gene encodes CDR1 SGHNT and CDR2 YYREEE (reference sequence). CDR3 residues: CASSLAGGTYEQYF. The CDR3, as DNA: TGTGCCAGCAGCTTGGCAGGGGGGACCTACGAGCAGTACTTC.

The chain employs TRBV4-3 and TRBJ2-3; TRBD2 matches 11 bases. The CDR3 runs 16 residues. The V gene's germline CDR1 is LGHNA and CDR2 YSLEER. The junction had 4 bases not matched to a gene; V was cut back by 5 bases and J by 0 bases. In DNA, the CDR3 is TGCGCCAGCAGCTTTAGCGGGGGGGCGAGCACAGATACGCAGTATTTT. The encoded protein is CASSFSGGASTDTQYF.

The chain has TRBV27 and TRBJ2-3; D not certain. The germline V and J ends were trimmed by 5 bases and 6 bases, with 15 bases remaining between them. The CDR3 runs to 14 residues. Per germline, CDR1 MNHEY and CDR2 SMNVEV (reference sequence). In DNA form, the CDR3 reads TGTGCCAGCAGTGAAGGACCCACTCCGGATACGCAGTATTTT. Residues: CASSEGPTPDTQYF.

The chain links TRBV28 to TRBJ1-4; TRBD1 is a possible D gene (5 bases). The V end lost 5 bases, the J end lost 7 bases, and 17 bases lay between the germline ends. The CDR3 runs to 15 residues. Germline assignment: CDR1 MDHEN and CDR2 SYDVKM. CDR3 loop: CASSLRQSSFEKLFF. CDR3 sequence (DNA): TGTGCCAGCAGTCTCAGACAGAGTAGCTTTGAAAAACTGTTTTTT.

J is TRBJ2-1 and V is TRBV5-1; possible D gene TRBD1, 5 bases. This CDR3 spans 15 amino acids. Germline CDR1 and CDR2: SGHRS and YFSETQ. The V and J ends lost 4 bases and 0 bases respectively, with 11 bases between them. Here the CDR3 reads CASSPDSNSYNEQFF. CDR3 nucleotides: TGCGCCAGCAGCCCAGACAGTAACTCCTACAATGAGCAGTTCTTC.

This chain uses TRBV6-5 with TRBJ1-1; D gene unclear. Germline V lookup: CDR1 MNHEY, CDR2 SVGAGI. The CDR3 loop spans 15 amino acids. Trimming cost V 2 bases and J 2 bases, with 12 bases left between them. CDR3 amino acids: CASSYGRTANTEAFF. In DNA, the CDR3 is TGTGCCAGCAGTTACGGCCGGACTGCCAACACTGAAGCTTTCTTT.

The rearrangement joins TRBV18 to TRBJ2-6; TRBD1 matches at 8 bases. This CDR3 has 20 residues. Germline CDR1 reads KGHSH; CDR2 reads LQKENI. V was clipped by 5 bases and J by 1 base; unmatched bases: 16. Here the CDR3 reads CASSSGRIGTGPSGANVLTF. The DNA for the CDR3 is TGTGCCAGCTCATCAGGTAGGATCGGGACAGGACCTTCTGGGGCCAACGTCCTGACTTTC.

This clone appeared a few times. This rearrangement joins TRBV3-1 (or the pseudogene TRBV3-2) to TRBJ2-7, with D unresolved. Trimming removed 6 bases at V and 5 bases at J, with 17 bases between. Germline lookup yields CDR1 LGHDT and CDR2 YNNKEL (reference sequence). This CDR3 has 14 residues. The chain's CDR3 is CASSQRLKLDEQYF. CDR3 coding DNA: TGTGCCAGCAGTCAACGATTAAAGTTAGACGAGCAGTACTTC.